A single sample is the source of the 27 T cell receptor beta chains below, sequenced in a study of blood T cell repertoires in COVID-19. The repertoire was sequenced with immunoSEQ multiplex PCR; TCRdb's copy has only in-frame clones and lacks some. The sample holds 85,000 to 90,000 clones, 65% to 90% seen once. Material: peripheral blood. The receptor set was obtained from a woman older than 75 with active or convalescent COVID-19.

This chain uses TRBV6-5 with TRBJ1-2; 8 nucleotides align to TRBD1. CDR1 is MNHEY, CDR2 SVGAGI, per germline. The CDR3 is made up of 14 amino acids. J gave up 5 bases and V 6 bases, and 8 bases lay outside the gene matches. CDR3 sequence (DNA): TGTGCCAGCAGCATCTCAGGGGGCCGGTATGGCTACACCTTC. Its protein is CASSISGGRYGYTF.

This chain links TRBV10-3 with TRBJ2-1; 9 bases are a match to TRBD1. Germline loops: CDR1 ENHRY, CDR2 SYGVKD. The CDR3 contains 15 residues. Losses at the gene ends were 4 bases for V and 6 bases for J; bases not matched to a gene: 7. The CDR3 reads CAISAGQGNGNEQFF. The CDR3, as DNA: TGTGCCATCAGTGCGGGACAGGGCAACGGCAATGAGCAGTTCTTC.

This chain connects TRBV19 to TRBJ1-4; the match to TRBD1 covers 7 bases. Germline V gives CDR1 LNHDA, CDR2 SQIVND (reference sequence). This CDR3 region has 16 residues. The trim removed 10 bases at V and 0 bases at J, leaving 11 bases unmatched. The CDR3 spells CATSTGVSATNEKLFF. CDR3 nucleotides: TGTGCCACCTCAACAGGGGTATCTGCAACTAATGAAAAACTGTTTTTT.

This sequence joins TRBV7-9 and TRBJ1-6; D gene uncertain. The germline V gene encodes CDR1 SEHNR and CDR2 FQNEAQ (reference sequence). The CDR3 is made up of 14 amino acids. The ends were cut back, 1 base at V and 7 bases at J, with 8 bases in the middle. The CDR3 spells CASSLGDSNSPLHF. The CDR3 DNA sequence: TGTGCCAGCAGCTTAGGTGACTCCAATTCACCCCTCCACTTT.

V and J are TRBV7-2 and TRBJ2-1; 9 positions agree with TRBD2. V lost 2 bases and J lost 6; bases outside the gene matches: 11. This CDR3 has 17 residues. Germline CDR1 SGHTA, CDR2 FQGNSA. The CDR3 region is CASSLIAGAPGGNEQFF. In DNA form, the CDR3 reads TGTGCCAGCAGCTTAATAGCGGGAGCGCCCGGGGGCAATGAGCAGTTCTTC.

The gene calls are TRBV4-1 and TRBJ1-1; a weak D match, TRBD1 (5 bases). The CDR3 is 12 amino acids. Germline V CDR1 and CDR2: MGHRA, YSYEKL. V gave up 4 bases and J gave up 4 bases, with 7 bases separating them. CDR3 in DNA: TGCGCCAGCAGCCGGGGGGTCACTGAAGCTTTCTTT. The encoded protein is CASSRGVTEAFF.

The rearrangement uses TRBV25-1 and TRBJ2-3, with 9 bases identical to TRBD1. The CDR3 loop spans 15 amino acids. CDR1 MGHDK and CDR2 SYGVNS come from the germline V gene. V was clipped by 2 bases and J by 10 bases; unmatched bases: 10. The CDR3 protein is CASSEPTGQGSAQYF. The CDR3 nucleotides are TGTGCCAGCAGTGAACCAACGGGACAGGGATCAGCGCAGTATTTT.

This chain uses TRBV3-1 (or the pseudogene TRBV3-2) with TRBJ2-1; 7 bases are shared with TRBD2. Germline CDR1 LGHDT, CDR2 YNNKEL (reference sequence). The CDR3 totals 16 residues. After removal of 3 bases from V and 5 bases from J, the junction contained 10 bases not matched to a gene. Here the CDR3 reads CASSHRAGKHHNEQFF. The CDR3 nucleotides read TGTGCCAGCAGCCACAGAGCGGGGAAACACCACAATGAGCAGTTCTTC.

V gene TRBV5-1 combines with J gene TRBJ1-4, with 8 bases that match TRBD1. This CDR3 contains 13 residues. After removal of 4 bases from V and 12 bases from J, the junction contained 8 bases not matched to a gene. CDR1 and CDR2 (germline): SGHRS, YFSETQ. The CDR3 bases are TGCGCCAGCAGCCCACCTGACAGGGGCGAACTGTTTTTT. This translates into CASSPPDRGELFF.

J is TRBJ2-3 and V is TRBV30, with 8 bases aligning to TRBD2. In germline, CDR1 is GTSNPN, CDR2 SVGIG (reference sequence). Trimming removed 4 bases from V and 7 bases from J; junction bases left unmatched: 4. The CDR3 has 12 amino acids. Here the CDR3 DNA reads TGTGCCTGGATAGGCGGGGGGCATACGCAGTATTTT. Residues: CAWIGGGHTQYF.

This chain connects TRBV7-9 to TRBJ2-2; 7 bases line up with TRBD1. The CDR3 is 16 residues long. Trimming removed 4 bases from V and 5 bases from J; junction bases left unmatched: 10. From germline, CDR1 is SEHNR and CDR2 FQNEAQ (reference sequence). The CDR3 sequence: CASSSTDRARTGELFF. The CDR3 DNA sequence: TGTGCCAGCAGCTCCACCGACAGGGCCCGGACCGGGGAGCTGTTTTTT.

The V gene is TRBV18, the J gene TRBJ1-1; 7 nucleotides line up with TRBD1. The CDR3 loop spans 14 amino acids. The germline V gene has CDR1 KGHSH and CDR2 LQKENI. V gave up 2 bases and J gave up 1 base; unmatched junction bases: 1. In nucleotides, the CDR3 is TGTGCCAGCTCACCAGGGACAGCGAACACTGAAGCTTTCTTT. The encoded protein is CASSPGTANTEAFF.

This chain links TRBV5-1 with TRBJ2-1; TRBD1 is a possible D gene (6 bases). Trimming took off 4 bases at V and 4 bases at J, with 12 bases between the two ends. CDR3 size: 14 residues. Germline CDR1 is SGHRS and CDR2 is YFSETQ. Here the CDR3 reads CASSLGAVYNEQFF. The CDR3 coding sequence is TGCGCCAGCAGCCTGGGGGCAGTATACAATGAGCAGTTCTTC.

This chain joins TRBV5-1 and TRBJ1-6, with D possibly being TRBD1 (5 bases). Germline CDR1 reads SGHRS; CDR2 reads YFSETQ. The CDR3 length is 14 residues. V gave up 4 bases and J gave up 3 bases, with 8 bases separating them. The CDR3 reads CASSDSLYNSPLHF. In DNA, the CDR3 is TGCGCCAGCAGCGACAGCCTCTATAATTCACCCCTCCACTTT. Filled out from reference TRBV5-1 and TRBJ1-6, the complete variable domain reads KAGVTQTPRYLIKTRGQQVTLSCSPISGHRSVSWYQQTPGQGLQFLFEYFSETQRNKGNFPGRFSGRQFSNSRSEMNVSTLELGDSALYLCASSDSLYNSPLHFGNGTRLTVT.

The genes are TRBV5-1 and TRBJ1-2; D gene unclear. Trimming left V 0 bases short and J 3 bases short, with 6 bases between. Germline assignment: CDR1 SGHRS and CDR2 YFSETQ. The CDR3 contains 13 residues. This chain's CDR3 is CASSLAGYYGYTF. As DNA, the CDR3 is TGCGCCAGCAGCTTGGCAGGATACTATGGCTACACCTTC.

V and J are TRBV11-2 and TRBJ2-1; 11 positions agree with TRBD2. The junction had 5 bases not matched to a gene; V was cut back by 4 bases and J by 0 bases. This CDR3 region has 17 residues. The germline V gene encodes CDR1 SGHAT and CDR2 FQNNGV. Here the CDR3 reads CASSWGLADSSYNEQFF. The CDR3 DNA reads TGTGCCAGCAGCTGGGGACTAGCGGACAGCTCCTACAATGAGCAGTTCTTC.

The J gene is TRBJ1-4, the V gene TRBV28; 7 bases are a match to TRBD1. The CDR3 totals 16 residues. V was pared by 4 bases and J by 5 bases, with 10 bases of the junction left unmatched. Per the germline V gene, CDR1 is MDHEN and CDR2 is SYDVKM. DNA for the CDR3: TGTGCCAGCAGTTGGGCGTCGGGACAGCGAAATGAAAAACTGTTTTTT. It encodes CASSWASGQRNEKLFF.

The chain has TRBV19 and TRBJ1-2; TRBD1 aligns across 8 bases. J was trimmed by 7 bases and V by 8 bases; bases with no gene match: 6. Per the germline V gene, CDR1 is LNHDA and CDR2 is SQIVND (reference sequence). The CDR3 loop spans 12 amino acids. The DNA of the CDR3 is TGTGCCAGTCGACGACAGGGGTTTGGCTACACCTTC. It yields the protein CASRRQGFGYTF.

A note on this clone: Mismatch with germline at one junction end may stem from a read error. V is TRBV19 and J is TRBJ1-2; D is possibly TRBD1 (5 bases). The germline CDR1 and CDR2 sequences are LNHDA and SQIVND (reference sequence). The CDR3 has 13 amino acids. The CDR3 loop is CASRIDSNYGYTF. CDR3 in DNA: TGTGCCAGTAGGATAGACAGTAACTATGGCTACACCTTC.

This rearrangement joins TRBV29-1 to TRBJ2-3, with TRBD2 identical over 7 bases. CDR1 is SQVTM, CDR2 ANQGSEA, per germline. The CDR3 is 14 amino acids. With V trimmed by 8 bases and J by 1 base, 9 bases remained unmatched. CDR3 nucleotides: TGCAGCACCGGGGGGAGAGGGGGCACAGATACGCAGTATTTT. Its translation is CSTGGRGGTDTQYF.

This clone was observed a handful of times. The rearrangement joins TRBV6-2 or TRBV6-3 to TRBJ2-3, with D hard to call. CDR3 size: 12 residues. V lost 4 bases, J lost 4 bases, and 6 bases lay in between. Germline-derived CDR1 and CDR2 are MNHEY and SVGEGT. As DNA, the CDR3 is TGTGCCAGCAGTTTTCTAGCAGATACGCAGTATTTT. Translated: CASSFLADTQYF.

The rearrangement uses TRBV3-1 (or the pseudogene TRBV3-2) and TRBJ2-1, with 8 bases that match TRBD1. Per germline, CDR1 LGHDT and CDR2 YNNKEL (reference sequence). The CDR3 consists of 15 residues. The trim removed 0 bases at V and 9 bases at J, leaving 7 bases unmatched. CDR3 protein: CASSQEVGTGSEQFF. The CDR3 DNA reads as TGTGCCAGCAGCCAAGAGGTAGGGACAGGCAGTGAGCAGTTCTTC.

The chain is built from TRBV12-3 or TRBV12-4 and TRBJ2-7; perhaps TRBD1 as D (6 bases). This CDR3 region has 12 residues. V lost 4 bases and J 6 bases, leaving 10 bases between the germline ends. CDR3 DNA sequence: TGTGCCAGCAGTTCACAGGGTACCGAGCAGTACTTC. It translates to CASSSQGTEQYF.

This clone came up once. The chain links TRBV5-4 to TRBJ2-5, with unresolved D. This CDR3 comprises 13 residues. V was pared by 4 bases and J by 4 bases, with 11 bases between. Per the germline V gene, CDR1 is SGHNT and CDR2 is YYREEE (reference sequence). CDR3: CASSIPGGETQYF. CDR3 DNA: TGTGCCAGCAGCATACCGGGTGGAGAGACCCAGTACTTC. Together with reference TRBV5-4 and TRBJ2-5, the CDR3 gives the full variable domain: ETGVTQSPTHLIKTRGQQVTLRCSSQSGHNTVSWYQQALGQGPQFIFQYYREEENGRGNFPPRFSGLQFPNYSSELNVNALELDDSALYLCASSIPGGETQYFGPGTRLLVL.

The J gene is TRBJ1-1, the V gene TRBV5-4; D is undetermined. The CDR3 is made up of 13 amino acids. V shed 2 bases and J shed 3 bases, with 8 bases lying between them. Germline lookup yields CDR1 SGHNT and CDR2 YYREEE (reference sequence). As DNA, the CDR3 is TGTGCCAGCAGCTTTCCCAGTGACACTGAAGCTTTCTTT. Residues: CASSFPSDTEAFF.

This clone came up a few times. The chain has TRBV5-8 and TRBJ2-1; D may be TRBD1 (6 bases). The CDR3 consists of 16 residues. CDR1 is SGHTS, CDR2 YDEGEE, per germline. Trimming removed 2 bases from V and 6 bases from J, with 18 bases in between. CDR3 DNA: TGTGCCAGCAGCTTAGTCGTTAACAGGGATGTCAATGAGCAGTTCTTC. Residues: CASSLVVNRDVNEQFF.

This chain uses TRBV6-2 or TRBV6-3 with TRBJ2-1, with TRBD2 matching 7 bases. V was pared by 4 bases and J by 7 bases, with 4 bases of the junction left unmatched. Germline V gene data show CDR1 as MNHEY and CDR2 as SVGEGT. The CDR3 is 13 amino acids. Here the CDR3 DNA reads TGTGCCAGCAGTTTGGGAGGGAGAAATGAGCAGTTCTTC. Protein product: CASSLGGRNEQFF.